This T cell receptor (beta chain) was sequenced during a study of blood T cell repertoires in COVID-19. About the study: Italy, Spain and the United States were the sources of the convalescent and acute COVID-19 samples.

Trimming took 2 bases from V and 4 from J; bases not matched to a gene: 0. The CDR3 spans 13 residues. Germline V gene sequence: CDR1 MGHRA, CDR2 YSYEKL. This table comes from immunoSEQ multiplex PCR, and its TCRdb copy is limited to in-frame clones, with some not included. Of 30,000 to 50,000 clones detected, about 90% appear once; the ten largest clones hold 24%. The chain links TRBV4-1 to TRBJ2-5, with 8 bases lining up with TRBD2. The sequenced sample was peripheral blood. The TCR originated in a man aged 50 to 60 with active or convalescent COVID-19. CDR3 DNA sequence: TGCGCCAGCAGCCAACTAGCGGGAGAGACCCAGTACTTC. It codes for CASSQLAGETQYF.